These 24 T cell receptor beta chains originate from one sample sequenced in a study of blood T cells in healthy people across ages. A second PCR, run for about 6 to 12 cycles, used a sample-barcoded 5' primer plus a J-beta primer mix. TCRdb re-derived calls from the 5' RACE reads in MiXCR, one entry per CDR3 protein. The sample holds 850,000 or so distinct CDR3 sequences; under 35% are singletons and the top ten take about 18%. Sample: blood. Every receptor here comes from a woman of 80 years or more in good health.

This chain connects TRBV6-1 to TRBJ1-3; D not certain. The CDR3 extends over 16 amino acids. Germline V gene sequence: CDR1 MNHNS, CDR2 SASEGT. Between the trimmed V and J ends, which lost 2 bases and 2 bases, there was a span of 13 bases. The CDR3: CASSEYRPSAGNTIYF. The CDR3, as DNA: TGTGCCAGCAGTGAATACCGGCCCAGCGCTGGAAACACCATATATTTT.

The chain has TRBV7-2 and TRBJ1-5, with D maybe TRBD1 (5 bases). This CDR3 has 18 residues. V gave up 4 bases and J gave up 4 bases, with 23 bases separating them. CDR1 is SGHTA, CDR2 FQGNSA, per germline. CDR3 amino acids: CASSSGRRGRVGNQPQHF. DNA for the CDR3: TGTGCCAGCAGCTCCGGGAGAAGGGGACGGGTGGGAAATCAGCCCCAGCATTTT.

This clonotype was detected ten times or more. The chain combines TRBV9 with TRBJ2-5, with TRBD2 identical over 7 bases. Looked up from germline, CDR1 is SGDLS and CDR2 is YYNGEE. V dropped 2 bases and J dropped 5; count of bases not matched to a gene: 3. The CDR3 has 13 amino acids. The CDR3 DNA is TGTGCCAGCAGCGTGGGGGGAGGGGAGACCCAGTACTTC. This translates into CASSVGGGETQYF. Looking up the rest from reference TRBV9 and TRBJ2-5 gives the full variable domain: DSGVTQTPKHLITATGQRVTLRCSPRSGDLSVYWYQQSLDQGLQFLIQYYNGEERAKGNILERFSAQQFPDLHSELNLSSLELGDSALYFCASSVGGGETQYFGPGTRLLVL.

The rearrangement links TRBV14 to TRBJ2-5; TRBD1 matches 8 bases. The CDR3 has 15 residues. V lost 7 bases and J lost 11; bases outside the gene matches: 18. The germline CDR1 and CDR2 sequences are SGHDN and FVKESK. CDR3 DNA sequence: TGTGCCAGCAATGGGCAACAGGGGGGATCCAATGAGCAGTACTTC. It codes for CASNGQQGGSNEQYF.

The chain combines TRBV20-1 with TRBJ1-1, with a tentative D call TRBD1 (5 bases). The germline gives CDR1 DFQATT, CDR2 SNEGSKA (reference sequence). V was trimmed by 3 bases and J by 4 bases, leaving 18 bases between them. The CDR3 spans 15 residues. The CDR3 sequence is CSARPGSGVVTEAFF. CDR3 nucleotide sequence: TGCAGTGCTAGGCCGGGGTCGGGGGTTGTCACTGAAGCTTTCTTT.

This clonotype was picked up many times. CDR3 in DNA: TGTGCCAGCAGCTTAAAAGGGGGCGGCAAAAACATTCAGTACTTC. Encoded protein: CASSLKGGGKNIQYF. V is TRBV7-2 and J is TRBJ2-4; 7 bases align to TRBD1. CDR1 SGHTA and CDR2 FQGNSA come from the germline V gene. V dropped 2 bases and J dropped 3; count of bases not matched to a gene: 4. The CDR3 is 15 residues long.

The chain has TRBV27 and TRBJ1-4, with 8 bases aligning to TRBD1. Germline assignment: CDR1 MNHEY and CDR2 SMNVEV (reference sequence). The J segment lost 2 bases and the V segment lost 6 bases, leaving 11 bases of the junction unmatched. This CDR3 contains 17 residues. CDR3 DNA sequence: TGTGCCAGCAGCCAAACCTGGGGACAGGTGACTAATGAAAAACTGTTTTTT. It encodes CASSQTWGQVTNEKLFF.

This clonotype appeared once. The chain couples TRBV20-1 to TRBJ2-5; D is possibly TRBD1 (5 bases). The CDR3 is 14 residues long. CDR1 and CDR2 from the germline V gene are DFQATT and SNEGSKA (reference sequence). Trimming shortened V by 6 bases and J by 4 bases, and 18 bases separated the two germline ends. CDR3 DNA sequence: TGCAGTGCCGTCAGACAGTTCTACCCAGAGACCCAGTACTTC. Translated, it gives CSAVRQFYPETQYF.

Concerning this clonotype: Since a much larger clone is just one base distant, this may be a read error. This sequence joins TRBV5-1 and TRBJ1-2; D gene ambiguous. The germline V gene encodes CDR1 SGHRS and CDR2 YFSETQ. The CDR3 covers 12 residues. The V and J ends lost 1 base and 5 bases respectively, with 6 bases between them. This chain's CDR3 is CASSLLEYGYTF. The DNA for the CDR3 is TGCGCCAGCAGCTTGCTTGAGTATGGCTACACCTTC.

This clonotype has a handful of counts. CDR3 bases: TGTGCCAGCAGTTACAGTGGCGGGGGGACGGGGCAGTTCTTC. It specifies CASSYSGGGTGQFF. This chain uses TRBV6-5 with TRBJ2-1; 8 bases map to TRBD2. J was trimmed by 12 bases and V by 2 bases; bases with no gene match: 9. Germline values: CDR1 MNHEY, CDR2 SVGAGI. The CDR3 length is 14 residues.

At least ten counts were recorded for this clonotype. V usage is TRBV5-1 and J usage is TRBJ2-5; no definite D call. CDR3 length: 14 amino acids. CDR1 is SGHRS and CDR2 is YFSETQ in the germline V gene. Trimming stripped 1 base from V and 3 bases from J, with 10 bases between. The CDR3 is CASSLTPAKETQYF. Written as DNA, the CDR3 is TGCGCCAGCAGCTTGACCCCCGCCAAAGAGACCCAGTACTTC. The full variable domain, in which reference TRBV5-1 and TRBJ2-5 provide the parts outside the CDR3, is KAGVTQTPRYLIKTRGQQVTLSCSPISGHRSVSWYQQTPGQGLQFLFEYFSETQRNKGNFPGRFSGRQFSNSRSEMNVSTLELGDSALYLCASSLTPAKETQYFGPGTRLLVL.

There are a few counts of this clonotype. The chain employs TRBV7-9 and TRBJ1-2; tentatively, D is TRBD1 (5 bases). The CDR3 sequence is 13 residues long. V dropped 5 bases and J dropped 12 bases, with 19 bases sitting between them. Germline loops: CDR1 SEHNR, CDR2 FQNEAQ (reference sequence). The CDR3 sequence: CASSRDRSLGHTF. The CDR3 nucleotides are TGTGCCAGCAGCCGGGACCGGAGTTTGGGCCACACCTTC.

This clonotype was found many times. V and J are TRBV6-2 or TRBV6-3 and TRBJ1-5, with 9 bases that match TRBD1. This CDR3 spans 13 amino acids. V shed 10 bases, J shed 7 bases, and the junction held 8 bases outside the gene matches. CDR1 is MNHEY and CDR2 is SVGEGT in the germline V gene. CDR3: CATVDRGGQPQHF. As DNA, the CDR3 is TGTGCCACTGTGGACAGGGGCGGCCAGCCCCAGCATTTT.

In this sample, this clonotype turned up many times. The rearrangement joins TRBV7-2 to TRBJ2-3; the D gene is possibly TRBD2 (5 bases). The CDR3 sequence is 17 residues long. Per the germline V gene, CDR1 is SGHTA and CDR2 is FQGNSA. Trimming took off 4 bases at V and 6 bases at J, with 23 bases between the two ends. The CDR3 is CASSSVRGASTPDTQYF. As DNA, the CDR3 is TGTGCCAGCAGCTCGGTACGGGGAGCTTCGACTCCGGATACGCAGTATTTT.

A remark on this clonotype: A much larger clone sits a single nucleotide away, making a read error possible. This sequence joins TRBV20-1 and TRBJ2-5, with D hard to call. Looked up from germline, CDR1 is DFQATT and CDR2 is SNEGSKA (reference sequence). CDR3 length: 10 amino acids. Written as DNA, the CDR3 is TGCCGTGCTAGGTTCGAGACCCAGTACTTC. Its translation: CRARFETQYF.

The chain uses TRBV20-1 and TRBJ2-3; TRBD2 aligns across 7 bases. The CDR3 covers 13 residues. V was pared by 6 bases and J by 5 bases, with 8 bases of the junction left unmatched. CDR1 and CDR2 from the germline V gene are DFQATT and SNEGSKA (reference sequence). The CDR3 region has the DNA TGCAGTGCCCCGTGGACTAGTAAAGATACGCAGTATTTT. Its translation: CSAPWTSKDTQYF.

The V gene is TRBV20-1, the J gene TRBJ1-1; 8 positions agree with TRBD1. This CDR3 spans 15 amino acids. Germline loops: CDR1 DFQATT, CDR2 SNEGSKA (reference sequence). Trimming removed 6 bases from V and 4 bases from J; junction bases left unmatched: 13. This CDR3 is CSAKGQAKMSTEAFF. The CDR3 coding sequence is TGCAGTGCCAAGGGACAGGCCAAGATGAGCACTGAAGCTTTCTTT.

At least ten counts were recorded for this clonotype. The CDR3 DNA is TGTGCCAGCAGTGCTCGGGGGGGTGGCACAGATACGCAGTATTTT. It codes for CASSARGGGTDTQYF. The chain employs TRBV25-1 and TRBJ2-3; 8 bases are a match to TRBD2. CDR1 and CDR2 (germline): MGHDK, SYGVNS. The junction had 4 bases not matched to a gene; V was cut back by 4 bases and J by 1 base. The CDR3 contains 15 residues. Based on the CDR3 plus reference TRBV25-1 and TRBJ2-3, the full variable domain is EADIYQTPRYLVIGTGKKITLECSQTMGHDKMYWYQQDPGMELHLIHYSYGVNSTEKGDLSSESTVSRIRTEHFPLTLESARPSHTSQYLCASSARGGGTDTQYFGPGTRLTVL.

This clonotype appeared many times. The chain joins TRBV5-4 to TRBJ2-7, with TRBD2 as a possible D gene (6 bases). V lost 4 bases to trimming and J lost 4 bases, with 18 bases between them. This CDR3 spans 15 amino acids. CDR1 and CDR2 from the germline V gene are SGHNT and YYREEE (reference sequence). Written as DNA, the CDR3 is TGTGCCAGCAGCCGACTCTACGGAGGGGCTTACGAGCAGTACTTC. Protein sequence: CASSRLYGGAYEQYF. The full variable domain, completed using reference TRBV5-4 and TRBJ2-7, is ETGVTQSPTHLIKTRGQQVTLRCSSQSGHNTVSWYQQALGQGPQFIFQYYREEENGRGNFPPRFSGLQFPNYSSELNVNALELDDSALYLCASSRLYGGAYEQYFGPGTRLTVT.

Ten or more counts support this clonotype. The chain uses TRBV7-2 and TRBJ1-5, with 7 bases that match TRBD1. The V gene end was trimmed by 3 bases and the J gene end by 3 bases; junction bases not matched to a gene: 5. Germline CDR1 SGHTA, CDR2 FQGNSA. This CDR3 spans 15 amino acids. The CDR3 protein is CASSFSGTANQPQHF. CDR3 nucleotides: TGTGCCAGCAGCTTCAGCGGGACAGCCAATCAGCCCCAGCATTTT.

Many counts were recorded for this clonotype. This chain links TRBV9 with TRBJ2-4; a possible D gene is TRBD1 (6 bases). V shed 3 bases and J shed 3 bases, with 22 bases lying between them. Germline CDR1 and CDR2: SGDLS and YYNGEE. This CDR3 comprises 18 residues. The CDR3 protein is CASSEGRSLDRIKNIQYF. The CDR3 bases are TGTGCCAGCAGCGAGGGTCGAAGCTTGGACAGAATCAAAAACATTCAGTACTTC.

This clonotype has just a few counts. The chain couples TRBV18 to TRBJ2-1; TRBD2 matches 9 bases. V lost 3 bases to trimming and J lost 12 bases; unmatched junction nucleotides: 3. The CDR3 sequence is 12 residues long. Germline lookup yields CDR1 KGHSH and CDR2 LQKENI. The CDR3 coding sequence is TGTGCCAGCTCACCCTCACTAGCGGGGCAGTTCTTC. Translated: CASSPSLAGQFF.

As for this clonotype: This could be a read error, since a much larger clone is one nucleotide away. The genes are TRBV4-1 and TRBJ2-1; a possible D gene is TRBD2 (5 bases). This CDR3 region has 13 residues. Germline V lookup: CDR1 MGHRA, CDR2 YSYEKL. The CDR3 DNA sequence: TGCGCCAGCAGCCAAGGGTTCCGGGGAGAGCAGGACTTC. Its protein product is CASSQGFRGEQDF.

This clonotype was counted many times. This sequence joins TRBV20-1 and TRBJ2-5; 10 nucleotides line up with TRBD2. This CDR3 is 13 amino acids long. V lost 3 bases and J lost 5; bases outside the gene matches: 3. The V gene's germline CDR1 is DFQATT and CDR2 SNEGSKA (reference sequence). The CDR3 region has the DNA TGCAGTGCTAGGAGCGGGGGGGCGGAGACCCAGTACTTC. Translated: CSARSGGAETQYF.